This T cell receptor (beta chain) is from a study of patients and donors after allogeneic stem cell transplantation. This clonotype appeared a few times. V was clipped by 6 bases and J by 7 bases; unmatched bases: 10. CDR3 length: 15 amino acids. One entry per CDR3 protein, called by TCRdb with MiXCR from the RT-PCR reads. Of roughly 960,000 distinct CDR3 sequences in the sample, 18% are singletons; the top ten hold 6%. Sample: blood, either unsorted or a sorted T cell fraction (not recorded which). The V call is TRBV12-3 or TRBV12-4, the J call TRBJ2-2, with 8 bases matching TRBD2. This TCR was sampled from a human donor who was either an allogeneic HSCT recipient or a stem cell or donor lymphocyte infusion donor (not recorded which). It is not recorded whose cells these are; they may come from a transplant donor. CDR3: CASRPRLAKGGELFF. The DNA of the CDR3 is TGTGCCAGCAGGCCTCGACTAGCGAAGGGCGGGGAGCTGTTTTTT.